This note documents a single TCR beta chain sequence. The V and J ends lost 5 bases and 8 bases respectively, with 22 bases between them. CDR1 and CDR2 from the germline V gene are MNHEY and SVGEGT. This CDR3 is built from 16 residues. One entry per CDR3 protein results from TCRdb running MiXCR on the RT-PCR reads. This table has about 520,000 distinct CDR3 sequences, less than 30% appearing once. The entry originates in a study of response to subunit inactivated influenza vaccine. Sample: CD4+ T cells sorted from PBMCs, taken 5 days after vaccination. The rearrangement joins TRBV6-2 or TRBV6-3 to TRBJ2-1; possible D gene TRBD2, 6 bases. This clonotype was obtained from a man aged 45 to 65 who received an inactivated influenza vaccine. For the CDR3, the DNA is TGTGCCAGCAGTACCCTGGGGGAGGCCCGGGAACATGAGCAGTTCTTC. It translates to CASSTLGEAREHEQFF.